This entry describes one T cell receptor beta chain. The antigen remains unidentified. The data are from a study of cytotoxic CD8 clonotypes in ibrutinib-treated CLL. Background on the study: Response samples were obtained once patients had received a median roughly 11 months of treatment, range 6 to 36. Findings and limits, study-wide: Clonality measured at baseline exceeded age-matched healthy donors, tracking circulating CD8+ T-cell counts.

The CDR3 sequence is 14 residues long. The V gene's germline CDR1 is SGHKS and CDR2 YYEKEE (reference sequence). V lost 4 bases to trimming and J lost 0 bases, with 8 bases between them. Sequenced by immunoSEQ multiplex PCR; TCRdb stores in-frame clones only, minus some. This sample has about 140,000 clones, with around 81% found just once. V usage is TRBV5-5 and J usage is TRBJ1-5; D remains unclear. The origin of this receptor is a human donor with chronic lymphocytic leukemia. This specimen was PBMCs, taken after 36 months of ibrutinib treatment. CDR3 loop: CASSSGYSNQPQHF. The CDR3 nucleotides are TGTGCCAGCAGCAGTGGGTATAGCAATCAGCCCCAGCATTTT.